Shown below are 18 T cell receptor beta chains from a single sample sequenced in a study of cytomegalovirus exposure and HLA in healthy donors (TCRdb year 2017). To prepare the library, the immunoSEQ multiplex PCR assay was applied. A mixture of 60 forward primers for TCR Vbeta segments and 13 reverse primers for TCR Jbeta segments was used in the multiplex PCR. The table was pulled from immuneACCESS by TCRdb, which kept in-frame rearrangements only. Such tables lose some clones; where checked, under half of the loss comes from unresolved V genes, and the rest has no known cause. This sample is represented by about 270,000 clones; approximately 90% of them were singletons. The ten biggest clones cover around 4.2% of the sample. The sample consisted of PBMCs. Receptor source: a man between 35 and 55 years old in good health and CMV-seropositive.

The rearrangement uses TRBV6-5 and TRBJ1-6, with D perhaps matching TRBD1 (5 bases). This CDR3 has 15 amino acids. The V end was cut by 3 bases, the J end by 7 bases, with 13 bases between. Germline CDR1 MNHEY, CDR2 SVGAGI. CDR3 in amino acids: CASSYYGKGNSPLHF. CDR3 DNA: TGTGCCAGCAGTTATTACGGAAAGGGGAATTCACCCCTCCACTTT.

The CDR3 DNA sequence: TGTGCCAGCTCACTTAACAGGGGGATGAACACTGAAGCTTTCTTT. As protein: CASSLNRGMNTEAFF. This chain uses TRBV18 with TRBJ1-1, with TRBD1 identical over 8 bases. The V gene end was trimmed by 4 bases and the J gene end by 0 bases; junction bases not matched to a gene: 4. CDR1 and CDR2 (germline): KGHSH, LQKENI. CDR3 length: 15 residues.

V usage is TRBV18 and J usage is TRBJ1-3; TRBD1 agrees at 9 bases. The CDR3 has 15 amino acids. J gave up 4 bases and V 5 bases, and 6 bases lay outside the gene matches. The germline CDR1 and CDR2 sequences are KGHSH and LQKENI. The CDR3 region is CASSSIQGAGNTIYF. CDR3 DNA sequence: TGTGCCAGCTCATCAATACAGGGGGCAGGAAACACCATATATTTT.

V is TRBV4-1 and J is TRBJ2-7; TRBD2 matches 11 bases. Looked up from germline, CDR1 is MGHRA and CDR2 is YSYEKL. This CDR3 comprises 15 residues. After removal of 2 bases from V and 5 bases from J, the junction contained 5 bases not matched to a gene. CDR3 in amino acids: CASSQPTSGKDEQYF. In DNA form, the CDR3 reads TGCGCCAGCAGCCAACCGACTAGCGGGAAGGACGAGCAGTACTTC.

The rearrangement uses TRBV19 and TRBJ2-3, with no clear D. Germline CDR1 is LNHDA and CDR2 is SQIVND (reference sequence). This CDR3 contains 13 residues. Trimming took off 3 bases at V and 6 bases at J, with 10 bases between the two ends. CDR3 sequence reads: CASSILPQDTQYF. The CDR3 region has the DNA TGTGCCAGTAGTATCCTCCCTCAGGATACGCAGTATTTT.

V is TRBV5-4 and J is TRBJ2-2; D uncertain. This CDR3 has 12 amino acids. The V end lost 2 bases, the J end lost 3 bases, and 2 bases lay between the germline ends. Germline-derived CDR1 and CDR2 are SGHNT and YYREEE (reference sequence). The CDR3 bases are TGTGCCAGCAGCTTCTACACCGGGGAGCTGTTTTTT. Its translation: CASSFYTGELFF.

Details on this clone: At one end, the junction sequence differs from germline, possibly due to a read error. This rearrangement joins TRBV7-9 to TRBJ2-7, with TRBD2 matching over 10 bases. In germline, CDR1 is SEHNR, CDR2 FQNEAQ (reference sequence). The CDR3 is made up of 14 amino acids. The CDR3 DNA reads as TGTTCCAGCAGCTTAGCGGGAGGCATGTACGAGCAGTACTTC. Translation: CSSSLAGGMYEQYF.

The rearrangement joins TRBV5-6 to TRBJ2-3, with 12 positions matching TRBD2. The CDR3 has 16 residues. Germline V CDR1 and CDR2: SGHDT, YYEEEE. The junction had 6 bases not matched to a gene; V was cut back by 2 bases and J by 5 bases. The CDR3 protein is CASSFLAGGPLDTQYF. Written as DNA, the CDR3 is TGTGCCAGCAGCTTTCTAGCGGGAGGGCCGCTAGATACGCAGTATTTT.

The chain joins TRBV18 to TRBJ2-3; possible D gene TRBD2, 6 bases. The V end lost 0 bases, the J end lost 6 bases, and 13 bases lay between the germline ends. The CDR3 spans 15 residues. Germline values: CDR1 KGHSH, CDR2 LQKENI. As DNA, the CDR3 is TGTGCCAGCTCACCACCCCTAGCGTCAACGGATACGCAGTATTTT. Its translation is CASSPPLASTDTQYF.

J is TRBJ2-3 and V is TRBV4-1, with D tentatively TRBD2 (6 bases). The CDR3 contains 15 residues. Deletions cut 0 bases from V and 1 base from J, with 8 bases between. CDR1 is MGHRA, CDR2 YSYEKL, per germline. The CDR3 DNA follows: TGCGCCAGCAGCCAAGACGCTAGCGGCACAGATACGCAGTATTTT. The encoded protein is CASSQDASGTDTQYF.

The chain couples TRBV2 to TRBJ1-1; D unresolved. V dropped 6 bases and J dropped 1 base, with 15 bases sitting between them. The CDR3 loop spans 15 amino acids. The germline gives CDR1 SNHLY, CDR2 FYNNEI. The chain's CDR3 is CASRASFFGNTEAFF. The CDR3 DNA reads as TGTGCCAGCAGGGCCTCCTTTTTTGGGAACACTGAAGCTTTCTTT.

This sequence joins TRBV27 and TRBJ2-7; 9 bases fit TRBD1. Germline values: CDR1 MNHEY, CDR2 SMNVEV (reference sequence). Trimming at V came to 6 bases and at J to 9 bases, leaving 12 bases not matched to a gene. This CDR3 is 14 amino acids long. CDR3 sequence: CASSLRDRALGQYF. Here the CDR3 DNA reads TGTGCCAGCAGCCTCCGGGACAGGGCACTAGGGCAGTACTTC.

The V call is TRBV11-2, the J call TRBJ2-3; 7 bases line up with TRBD1. The junction had 4 bases not matched to a gene; V was cut back by 8 bases and J by 2 bases. Germline V gene data show CDR1 as SGHAT and CDR2 as FQNNGV. CDR3 length equals 13 residues. CDR3 nucleotide sequence: TGTGCCAGCGTCACAGGGGCCACAGATACGCAGTATTTT. It specifies CASVTGATDTQYF.

As DNA, the CDR3 is TGTGCCAGCAGCAAAGACGGGACAGGGTACAACGAGCAGTACTTC. Its protein product is CASSKDGTGYNEQYF. The J gene is TRBJ2-7, the V gene TRBV21-1; the table gives TRBD1 as D, unverified against the DNA. TRBV21-1 is a pseudogene locus. This CDR3 is built from 15 residues.

The gene calls are TRBV30 and TRBJ2-3; 10 bases agree with TRBD2. Per the germline V gene, CDR1 is GTSNPN and CDR2 is SVGIG (reference sequence). Losses at the gene ends were 0 bases for V and 3 bases for J; bases not matched to a gene: 3. This CDR3 region has 15 residues. The CDR3 DNA reads TGTGCCTGGAGTGTTGGTAGCGGGAGGACAGATACGCAGTATTTT. Translating gives CAWSVGSGRTDTQYF.

The chain employs TRBV28 and TRBJ2-1, with no clear D. The germline gives CDR1 MDHEN, CDR2 SYDVKM. The CDR3 runs 15 residues. The V end lost 6 bases, the J end lost 0 bases, and 12 bases lay between the germline ends. CDR3 nucleotide sequence: TGTGCCAGCAGCGATATCTTGAGCTCCTACAATGAGCAGTTCTTC. Its protein is CASSDILSSYNEQFF.

This chain joins TRBV5-1 and TRBJ1-4, with D possibly being TRBD1 (5 bases). The germline gives CDR1 SGHRS, CDR2 YFSETQ. V was trimmed by 4 bases and J by 0 bases, leaving 13 bases between them. The CDR3 extends over 16 amino acids. In DNA form, the CDR3 reads TGCGCCAGCAGCCTGACCTCAGGGTCAACTAATGAAAAACTGTTTTTT. It yields the protein CASSLTSGSTNEKLFF. The full variable domain, in which reference TRBV5-1 and TRBJ1-4 provide the parts outside the CDR3, is KAGVTQTPRYLIKTRGQQVTLSCSPISGHRSVSWYQQTPGQGLQFLFEYFSETQRNKGNFPGRFSGRQFSNSRSEMNVSTLELGDSALYLCASSLTSGSTNEKLFFGSGTQLSVL.

The DNA for the CDR3 is TGCGCCAGCAGCCCCGGTCAGGGGATTCGCAATGAGCAGTTCTTC. Encoded protein: CASSPGQGIRNEQFF. The V call is TRBV4-3, the J call TRBJ2-1, with D perhaps matching TRBD1 (6 bases). Germline values: CDR1 LGHNA, CDR2 YSLEER. The CDR3 consists of 15 residues. The V and J ends lost 4 bases and 6 bases respectively, with 16 bases between them.